This passage covers 22 T cell receptor beta chains from one sample sequenced in a study of neurological immune-mediated disorders. One entry per CDR3 protein, called by TCRdb with MiXCR from the 5' RACE reads. The table includes about 74,000 distinct CDR3 sequences, around 5% detected once. The sequencing sample was made of PBMCs. Receptors were obtained from a man aged 18 to 35 with multiple sclerosis.

The V and J genes are TRBV3-1 and TRBJ1-2, with unresolved D. V lost 6 bases to trimming and J lost 9 bases, with 11 bases between them. CDR1 and CDR2 from the germline V gene are LGHDT and YNNKEL (reference sequence). This CDR3 is 11 amino acids long. The CDR3 region is CASRKELSYTF. CDR3 bases: TGTGCCAGCAGAAAGGAACTGAGCTACACCTTC.

This clonotype occurred a few times. One end of the junction is discordant with germline, which a read error may explain. The chain employs TRBV5-1 and TRBJ1-5; possibly TRBD1 for D (5 bases). The germline V gene has CDR1 SGHRS and CDR2 YFSETQ. This CDR3 is built from 16 residues. The CDR3 is CASSLGTAYGNQPQNF. The CDR3 DNA follows: TGCGCCAGCAGCCTCGGGACCGCGTACGGCAATCAGCCCCAGAATTTT.

This clonotype has a count of ten or more. The chain uses TRBV5-1 and TRBJ1-2, with D hard to call. CDR3 length: 13 amino acids. In germline, CDR1 is SGHRS, CDR2 YFSETQ. The V gene lost 7 bases and the J gene lost 3 bases, with 13 bases spanning the gap. CDR3 DNA sequence: TGCGCCAGCTCTCCCGCCCCGCACTATGGCTACACCTTC. Residues: CASSPAPHYGYTF.

In this sample, this clonotype turned up a few times. Given a much more abundant clone one base away, this may be a read error. The chain is built from TRBV3-1 and TRBJ1-5; no clear D gene. The CDR3 is 14 amino acids. Germline CDR1 reads LGHDT; CDR2 reads YNNKEL (reference sequence). CDR3 in amino acids: CASSQDRVAQPQNF. The CDR3 DNA sequence: TGTGCCAGCAGCCAAGATAGGGTGGCTCAGCCCCAGAATTTT.

This clonotype was seen ten or more times. The chain joins TRBV7-8 to TRBJ2-7; D gene ambiguous. The germline gives CDR1 SGHVS, CDR2 FQNEAQ. CDR3 length: 14 residues. V shed 4 bases and J shed 3 bases, with 13 bases lying between them. The CDR3 DNA follows: TGTGCCAGCAGCTCCCCACCCCACAACTACGAGCAGTACTTC. Its translation: CASSSPPHNYEQYF. Using reference TRBV7-8 and TRBJ2-7 for the parts outside the CDR3, the full variable domain is GAGVSQSPRYKVAKRGQDVALRCDPISGHVSLFWYQQALGQGPEFLTYFQNEAQLDKSGLPSDRFFAERPEGSVSTLKIQRTQQEDSAVYLCASSSPPHNYEQYFGPGTRLTVT.

This clonotype was recorded many times. V and J are TRBV5-1 and TRBJ1-3; D is perhaps TRBD1 (5 bases). The germline V and J ends were trimmed by 0 bases and 0 bases, with 10 bases remaining between them. This CDR3 region has 16 residues. CDR1 and CDR2 (germline): SGHRS, YFSETQ. Here the CDR3 DNA reads TGCGCCAGCAGCTTGGCCCCGACAGACTCTGGAAACACCATATATTTT. Translation: CASSLAPTDSGNTIYF.

This clonotype has a count of ten or more. One end of the junction varies from germline; a read error may be responsible. The genes are TRBV9 and TRBJ1-6; D might be TRBD1 (5 bases). Per the germline V gene, CDR1 is SGDLS and CDR2 is YYNGEE. This CDR3 spans 13 amino acids. CDR3 DNA sequence: TGTGCCAGCAGCGTGGGGGTCTCGGGGCCCCTCAACTTT. Translation gives CASSVGVSGPLNF. Using reference TRBV9 and TRBJ1-6 for the parts outside the CDR3, the full variable domain is DSGVTQTPKHLITATGQRVTLRCSPRSGDLSVYWYQQSLDQGLQFLIQYYNGEERAKGNILERFSAQQFPDLHSELNLSSLELGDSALYFCASSVGVSGPLNFGNGTRLTVT.

This clonotype was detected many times. This sequence joins TRBV5-6 and TRBJ2-3, with a weak D call TRBD2 (6 bases). The CDR3 is 16 residues long. CDR1 and CDR2 (germline): SGHDT, YYEEEE. V shed 1 base and J shed 0 bases, with 12 bases lying between them. As DNA, the CDR3 is TGTGCCAGCAGCTTGTTAAGCGGGCCCAGCACAGATACGCAGTATTTT. It codes for CASSLLSGPSTDTQYF.

This clonotype came up many times. The chain carries TRBV20-1 and TRBJ1-5, with D maybe TRBD1 (6 bases). Germline V gene lookup returns CDR1 DFQATT and CDR2 SNEGSKA (reference sequence). V dropped 3 bases and J dropped 6 bases, with 18 bases sitting between them. CDR3 length equals 15 residues. The CDR3 bases are TGCAGTGCTAGGCGCTCAGGGGCCTCTAGTCAGCCCCAGCATTTT. The encoded protein is CSARRSGASSQPQHF.

In this sample, this clonotype turned up many times. V is TRBV20-1 and J is TRBJ1-6, with TRBD1 matching 10 bases. The V gene's germline CDR1 is DFQATT and CDR2 SNEGSKA (reference sequence). CDR3 size: 16 residues. Losses at the gene ends were 1 base for V and 9 bases for J; bases not matched to a gene: 9. CDR3 sequence (DNA): TGCAGTGCTAGAGGGGACAGGGGAGAGGGTTCTTCACCCCTCCACTTT. Amino acids: CSARGDRGEGSSPLHF.

This clonotype was recorded at least ten times. CDR3 nucleotide sequence: TGTGCCAGCAGCTCCCTGGGGGGGAACGAGTACTTC. It specifies CASSSLGGNEYF. The chain uses TRBV7-9 and TRBJ2-7; TRBD2 agrees at 7 bases. CDR1 and CDR2 from the germline V gene are SEHNR and FQNEAQ (reference sequence). This CDR3 is 12 amino acids long. With 4 bases clipped from V and 11 bases from J, the junction kept 8 bases outside the gene matches.

This clonotype was seen a handful of times. The chain combines TRBV20-1 with TRBJ1-6; D gene uncertain. The CDR3 has 14 residues. Germline V lookup: CDR1 DFQATT, CDR2 SNEGSKA (reference sequence). V lost 4 bases and J lost 9, with 16 bases in between. The chain's CDR3 is CSATHTGKGSPLHF. The CDR3 DNA is TGCAGTGCTACCCACACCGGAAAGGGTTCACCCCTCCACTTT.

The V gene is TRBV20-1, the J gene TRBJ2-7; D perhaps matches TRBD2 (7 bases). This CDR3 has 14 amino acids. Deletions cut 3 bases from V and 3 bases from J, with 15 bases between. Germline V CDR1 and CDR2: DFQATT, SNEGSKA (reference sequence). The CDR3 nucleotides read TGCAGTGCTAGCGGGGGGCCCGCCCACTACGAGCAGTACTTC. It is translated as CSASGGPAHYEQYF.

This clonotype was seen many times. V and J are TRBV10-3 and TRBJ2-7; D unclear. The CDR3 consists of 15 residues. The germline V gene encodes CDR1 ENHRY and CDR2 SYGVKD. V shed 4 bases and J shed 0 bases, with 13 bases lying between them. The CDR3 nucleotides read TGTGCCATCAGTGTAGACTTCGGACCCTCCTACGAGCAGTACTTC. Its translation is CAISVDFGPSYEQYF.

This clonotype was found many times. This chain joins TRBV5-1 and TRBJ2-7; 9 nucleotides line up with TRBD2. J was trimmed by 4 bases and V by 4 bases; bases with no gene match: 15. Germline V lookup: CDR1 SGHRS, CDR2 YFSETQ. CDR3 length: 17 amino acids. In DNA, the CDR3 is TGCGCCAGCAGCCTCCTAGCGGGACGATTGGTTGGGTACGAGCAGTACTTC. Translation: CASSLLAGRLVGYEQYF.

This clonotype came up many times. This chain joins TRBV29-1 and TRBJ1-1; 8 nucleotides agree with TRBD1. CDR1 and CDR2 (germline): SQVTM, ANQGSEA. The CDR3 consists of 15 residues. The trim removed 4 bases at V and 4 bases at J, leaving 11 bases unmatched. Here the CDR3 reads CSVVGGRGRLTEAFF. The CDR3 DNA reads TGCAGCGTTGTGGGTGGCAGGGGGCGCCTCACTGAAGCTTTCTTT.

Ten or more counts support this clonotype. The V call is TRBV20-1, the J call TRBJ1-2, with 11 bases that match TRBD1. The germline CDR1 and CDR2 sequences are DFQATT and SNEGSKA (reference sequence). V shed 6 bases, J shed 1 base, and the junction held 4 bases outside the gene matches. This CDR3 is 14 amino acids long. Written as DNA, the CDR3 is TGCAGTGCCGGGACAGGGGGAAATAACTATGGCTACACCTTC. Translated: CSAGTGGNNYGYTF.

This clonotype has a count of ten or more. This rearrangement joins TRBV7-2 to TRBJ1-3, with unresolved D. CDR1 and CDR2 from the germline V gene are SGHTA and FQGNSA. The germline V and J ends were trimmed by 3 bases and 2 bases, with 11 bases remaining between them. The CDR3 spans 15 residues. CDR3 protein: CASSFSVATGNTIYF. The CDR3 bases are TGTGCCAGCAGCTTCTCGGTTGCTACTGGAAACACCATATATTTT.

At least ten counts were recorded for this clonotype. The rearrangement uses TRBV29-1 and TRBJ2-7; the D is unclear. V lost 0 bases, J lost 2 bases, and 5 bases lay in between. Germline values: CDR1 SQVTM, CDR2 ANQGSEA. The CDR3 is made up of 12 amino acids. The CDR3 DNA reads as TGCAGCGTTGAAGATACGGCCTACGAGCAGTACTTC. As protein: CSVEDTAYEQYF.

This clonotype was counted at least ten times. The V and J genes are TRBV5-1 and TRBJ1-4; no clear D. Germline CDR1 is SGHRS and CDR2 is YFSETQ. There are 14 residues in the CDR3. Trimming cost V 5 bases and J 3 bases, with 11 bases left between them. The CDR3 loop is CASSLQPSNEKLFF. CDR3 DNA: TGCGCCAGCAGTTTACAGCCTTCTAATGAAAAACTGTTTTTT.

Many counts were recorded for this clonotype. The chain couples TRBV20-1 to TRBJ2-1; D is tentatively TRBD1 or TRBD2 (5 bases each). The germline V and J ends were trimmed by 3 bases and 3 bases, with 12 bases remaining between them. Germline V CDR1 and CDR2: DFQATT, SNEGSKA (reference sequence). The CDR3 consists of 14 residues. Written as DNA, the CDR3 is TGCAGTGCTAGGGCCGGGACCATCTACAATGAGCAGTTCTTC. This encodes CSARAGTIYNEQFF.

This clonotype appeared many times. The chain is built from TRBV9 and TRBJ2-2; 7 nucleotides line up with TRBD2. Germline V CDR1 and CDR2: SGDLS, YYNGEE. CDR3 length: 12 residues. J lost 13 bases, V lost 0 bases, and 3 bases had no gene match. This CDR3 reads CASSVGEGVLFF. The CDR3 DNA is TGTGCCAGCAGCGTAGGGGAGGGAGTGCTGTTTTTT.